The clone carrying this TCR beta chain was seen many times. Its specificity is unknown. The CDR3 is 13 residues long. Germline assignment: CDR1 SQVTM and CDR2 ANQGSEA. Between the trimmed V and J ends, which lost 4 bases and 4 bases, there was a span of 10 bases. This entry comes from a study of T cells in Graves' hyperthyroidism and ophthalmopathy. Study findings and constraints: A 13 V-J signature model discriminated ophthalmopathy versus stable hyperthyroidism. Appearing also in blood were most of the thyroid clonotypes expanded above 0.001.

The authors obtained PBMCs from around 10 ml of fresh peripheral blood. Researchers amplified the TCR beta CDR3 regions from RNA transcripts. TCR CDR3 regions were first amplified by RT-PCR with HTBI primers. TCRdb re-analysed the multiplex PCR reads in MiXCR, keeping a single row per CDR3 protein. The sample records approximately 600,000 distinct CDR3 sequences, roughly 14% being singletons. V usage is TRBV29-1 and J usage is TRBJ2-2, with unresolved D. This TCR was recovered from a woman aged 40 to 50 with Graves' ophthalmopathy. Sequencing was done on a sample of blood. The chain's CDR3 is CSVGNRRTGELFF. DNA for the CDR3: TGCAGCGTTGGAAACCGCCGCACCGGGGAGCTGTTTTTT.